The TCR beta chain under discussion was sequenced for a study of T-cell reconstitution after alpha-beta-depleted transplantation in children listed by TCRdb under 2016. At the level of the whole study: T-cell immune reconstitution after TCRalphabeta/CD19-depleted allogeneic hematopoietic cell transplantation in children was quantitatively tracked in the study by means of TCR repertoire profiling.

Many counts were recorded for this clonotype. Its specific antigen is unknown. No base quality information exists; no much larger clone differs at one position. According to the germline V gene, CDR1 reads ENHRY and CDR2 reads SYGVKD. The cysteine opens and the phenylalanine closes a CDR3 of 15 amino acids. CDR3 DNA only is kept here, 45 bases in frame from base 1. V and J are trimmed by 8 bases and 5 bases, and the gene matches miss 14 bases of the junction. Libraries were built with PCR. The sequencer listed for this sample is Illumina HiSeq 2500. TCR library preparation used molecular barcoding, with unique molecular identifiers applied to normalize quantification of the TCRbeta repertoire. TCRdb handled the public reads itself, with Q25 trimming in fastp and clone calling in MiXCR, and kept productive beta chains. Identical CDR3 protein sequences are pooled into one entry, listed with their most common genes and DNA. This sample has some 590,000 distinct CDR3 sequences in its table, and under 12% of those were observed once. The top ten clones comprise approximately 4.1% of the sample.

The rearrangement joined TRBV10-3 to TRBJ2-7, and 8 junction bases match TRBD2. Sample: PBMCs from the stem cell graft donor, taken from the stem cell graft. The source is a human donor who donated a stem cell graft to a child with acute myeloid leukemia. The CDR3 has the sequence CAISERREALHEQYF. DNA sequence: TGTGCCATCTCAGAGCGGCGGGAGGCTCTTCACGAGCAGTACTTC.